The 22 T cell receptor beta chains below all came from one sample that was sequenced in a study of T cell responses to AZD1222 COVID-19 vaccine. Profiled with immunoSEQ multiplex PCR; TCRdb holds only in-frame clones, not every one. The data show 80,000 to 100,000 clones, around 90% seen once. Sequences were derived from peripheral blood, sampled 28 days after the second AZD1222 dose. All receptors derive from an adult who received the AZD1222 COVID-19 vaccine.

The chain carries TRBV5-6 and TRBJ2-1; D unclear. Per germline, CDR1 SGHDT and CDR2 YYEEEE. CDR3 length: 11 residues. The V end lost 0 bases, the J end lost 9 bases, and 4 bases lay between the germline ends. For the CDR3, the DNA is TGTGCCAGCAGCTTGGAGGTTGAGCAGTTCTTC. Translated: CASSLEVEQFF.

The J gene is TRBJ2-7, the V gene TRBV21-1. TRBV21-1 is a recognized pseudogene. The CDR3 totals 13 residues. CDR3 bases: TGTGCCAGCAGCAACCAGACCCGGGCCGAGCAGTACTTC. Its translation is CASSNQTRAEQYF.

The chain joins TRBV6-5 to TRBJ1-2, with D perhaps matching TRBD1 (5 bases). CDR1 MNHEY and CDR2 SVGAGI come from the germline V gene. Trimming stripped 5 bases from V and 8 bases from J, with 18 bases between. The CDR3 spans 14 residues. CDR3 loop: CASSHTDGGRGYTF. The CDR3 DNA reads TGTGCCAGCAGTCACACGGACGGGGGTAGGGGCTACACCTTC.

The CDR3 nucleotides are TGTGCCAACAGGGGGCTAGGGGAGACCCAGTACTTC. As protein: CANRGLGETQYF. The chain has TRBV2 and TRBJ2-5, with TRBD1 matching over 9 bases. Germline CDR1 is SNHLY and CDR2 is FYNNEI. V dropped 10 bases and J dropped 5; count of bases not matched to a gene: 5. This CDR3 contains 12 residues.

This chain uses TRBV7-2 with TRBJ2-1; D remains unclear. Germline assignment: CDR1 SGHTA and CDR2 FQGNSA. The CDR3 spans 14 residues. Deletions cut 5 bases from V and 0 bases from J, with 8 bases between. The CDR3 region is CASSPHNSYNEQFF. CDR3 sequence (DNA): TGTGCCAGCAGCCCCCATAACTCCTACAATGAGCAGTTCTTC.

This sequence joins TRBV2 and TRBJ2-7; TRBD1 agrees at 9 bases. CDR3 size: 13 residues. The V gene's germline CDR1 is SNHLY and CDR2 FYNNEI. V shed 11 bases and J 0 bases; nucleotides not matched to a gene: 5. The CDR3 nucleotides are TGTGCCGGAACAGGGGGCTCCTCCTACGAGCAGTACTTC. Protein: CAGTGGSSYEQYF.

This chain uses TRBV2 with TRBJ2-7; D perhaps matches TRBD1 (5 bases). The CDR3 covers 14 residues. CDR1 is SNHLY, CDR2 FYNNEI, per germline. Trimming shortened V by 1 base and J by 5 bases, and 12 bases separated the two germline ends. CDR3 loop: CASSEGQGGHEQYF. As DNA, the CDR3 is TGTGCCAGCAGTGAAGGTCAGGGTGGCCACGAGCAGTACTTC.

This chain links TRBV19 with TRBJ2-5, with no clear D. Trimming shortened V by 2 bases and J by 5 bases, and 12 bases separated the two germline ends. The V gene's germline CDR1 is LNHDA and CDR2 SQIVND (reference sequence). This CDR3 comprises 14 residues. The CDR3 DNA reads TGTGCCAGTAGTATATCTGGTAACGGGGAGACCCAGTACTTC. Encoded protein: CASSISGNGETQYF.

As DNA, the CDR3 is TGTGCCAGCCCTCGTTCCGGGAGCAACTACAATGAGCAGTTCTTC. It yields the protein CASPRSGSNYNEQFF. This chain links TRBV18 with TRBJ2-1; tentative D call: TRBD2 (6 bases). This CDR3 is 15 amino acids long. Germline V gene sequence: CDR1 KGHSH, CDR2 LQKENI. Trimming shortened V by 8 bases and J by 3 bases, and 17 bases separated the two germline ends.

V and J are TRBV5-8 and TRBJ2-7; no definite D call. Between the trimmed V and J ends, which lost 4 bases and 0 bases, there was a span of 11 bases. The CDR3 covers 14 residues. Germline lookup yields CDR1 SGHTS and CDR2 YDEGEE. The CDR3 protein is CASSPSGVSYEQYF. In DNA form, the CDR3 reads TGTGCCAGCAGCCCCTCTGGGGTCTCCTACGAGCAGTACTTC.

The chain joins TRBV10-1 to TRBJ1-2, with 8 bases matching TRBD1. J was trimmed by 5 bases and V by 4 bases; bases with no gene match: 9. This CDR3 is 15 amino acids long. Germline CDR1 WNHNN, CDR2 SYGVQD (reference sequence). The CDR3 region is CASSVWQGARYGYTF. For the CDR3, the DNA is TGCGCCAGCAGTGTGTGGCAGGGGGCAAGGTATGGCTACACCTTC.

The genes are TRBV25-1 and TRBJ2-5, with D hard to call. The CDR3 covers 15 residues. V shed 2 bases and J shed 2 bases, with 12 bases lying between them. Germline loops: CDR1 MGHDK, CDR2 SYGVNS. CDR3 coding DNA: TGTGCCAGCAGTGAACCCCGTGTGGGGCAAGAGACCCAGTACTTC. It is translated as CASSEPRVGQETQYF. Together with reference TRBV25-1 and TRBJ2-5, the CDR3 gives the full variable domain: EADIYQTPRYLVIGTGKKITLECSQTMGHDKMYWYQQDPGMELHLIHYSYGVNSTEKGDLSSESTVSRIRTEHFPLTLESARPSHTSQYLCASSEPRVGQETQYFGPGTRLLVL.

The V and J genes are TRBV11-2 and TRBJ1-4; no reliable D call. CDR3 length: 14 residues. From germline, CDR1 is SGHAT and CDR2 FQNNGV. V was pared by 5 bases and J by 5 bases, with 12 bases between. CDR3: CASSPGPINEKLFF. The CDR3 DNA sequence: TGTGCCAGCAGCCCCGGACCGATAAATGAAAAACTGTTTTTT. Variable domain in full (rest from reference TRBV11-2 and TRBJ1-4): EAGVAQSPRYKIIEKRQSVAFWCNPISGHATLYWYQQILGQGPKLLIQFQNNGVVDDSQLPKDRFSAERLKGVDSTLKIQPAKLEDSAVYLCASSPGPINEKLFFGSGTQLSVL.

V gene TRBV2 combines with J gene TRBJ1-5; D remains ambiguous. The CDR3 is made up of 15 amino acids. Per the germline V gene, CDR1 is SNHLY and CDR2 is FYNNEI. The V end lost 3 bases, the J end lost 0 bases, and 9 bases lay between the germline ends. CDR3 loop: CASSDRSLSNQPQHF. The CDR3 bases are TGTGCCAGCAGTGACCGGTCTCTTAGCAATCAGCCCCAGCATTTT.

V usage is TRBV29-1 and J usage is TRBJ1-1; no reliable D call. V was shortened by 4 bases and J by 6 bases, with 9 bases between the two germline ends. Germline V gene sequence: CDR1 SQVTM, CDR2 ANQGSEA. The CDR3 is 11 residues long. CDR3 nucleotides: TGCAGCGTTGTACCCGTGGCTGAAGCTTTCTTT. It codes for CSVVPVAEAFF.

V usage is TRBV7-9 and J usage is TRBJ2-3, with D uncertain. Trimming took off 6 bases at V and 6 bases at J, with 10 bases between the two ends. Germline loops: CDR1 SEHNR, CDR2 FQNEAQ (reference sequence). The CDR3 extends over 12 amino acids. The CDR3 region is CASSSPRDTQYF. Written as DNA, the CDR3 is TGTGCCAGCAGTTCTCCCCGGGATACGCAGTATTTT.

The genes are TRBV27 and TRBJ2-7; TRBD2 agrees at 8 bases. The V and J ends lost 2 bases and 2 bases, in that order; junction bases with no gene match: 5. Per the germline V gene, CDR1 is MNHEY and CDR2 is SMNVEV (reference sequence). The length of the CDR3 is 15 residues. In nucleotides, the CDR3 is TGTGCCAGCAGTTTAACTAGCGGAAATACCTACGAGCAGTACTTC. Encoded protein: CASSLTSGNTYEQYF.

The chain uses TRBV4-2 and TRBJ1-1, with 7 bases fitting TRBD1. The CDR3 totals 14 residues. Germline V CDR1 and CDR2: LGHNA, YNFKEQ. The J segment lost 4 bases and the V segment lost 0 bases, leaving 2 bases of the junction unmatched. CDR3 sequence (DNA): TGTGCCAGCAGCCAAGATAGGGGGCTCACTGAAGCTTTCTTT. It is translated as CASSQDRGLTEAFF.

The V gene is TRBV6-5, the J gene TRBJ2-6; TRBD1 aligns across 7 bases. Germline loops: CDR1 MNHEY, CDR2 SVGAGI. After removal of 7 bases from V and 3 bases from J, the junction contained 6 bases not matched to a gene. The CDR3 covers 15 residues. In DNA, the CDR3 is TGTGCCAGCACTCAGACAGGGATTGGGGCCAACGTCCTGACTTTC. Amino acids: CASTQTGIGANVLTF.

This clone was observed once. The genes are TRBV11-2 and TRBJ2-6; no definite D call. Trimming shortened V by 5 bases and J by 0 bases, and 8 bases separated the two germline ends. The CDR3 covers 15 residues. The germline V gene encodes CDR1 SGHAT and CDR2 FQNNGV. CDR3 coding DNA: TGTGCCAGCAGCCCAACCTACTCTGGGGCCAACGTCCTGACTTTC. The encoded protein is CASSPTYSGANVLTF.

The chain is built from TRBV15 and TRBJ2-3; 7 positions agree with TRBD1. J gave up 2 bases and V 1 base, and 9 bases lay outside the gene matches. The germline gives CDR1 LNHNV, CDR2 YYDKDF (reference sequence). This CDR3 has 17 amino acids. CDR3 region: CATSRGGGGGATDTQYF. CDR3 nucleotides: TGTGCCACCAGCAGAGGAGGGGGCGGTGGGGCCACAGATACGCAGTATTTT.

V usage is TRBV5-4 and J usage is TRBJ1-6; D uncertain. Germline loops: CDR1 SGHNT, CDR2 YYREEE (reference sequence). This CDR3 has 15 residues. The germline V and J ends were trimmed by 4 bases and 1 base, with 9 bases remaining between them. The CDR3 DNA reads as TGTGCCAGCAGCCTCGAGAGGTCCTATAATTCACCCCTCCACTTT. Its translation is CASSLERSYNSPLHF.